This T cell receptor beta chain was captured in a study of blood T cell repertoires in COVID-19. Study background: Sites in the United States, Italy and Spain provided acute and convalescent COVID-19 samples. T cells, B-cell-depleted T cells, or PBMCs provided the cDNA or gDNA that served as material.

As handled by the study authors: Estimated nucleated cell counts came from reference gene primer amplification. The data were produced by immunoSEQ multiplex PCR, yet TCRdb's version contains in-frame clones alone and is incomplete. V and J calls and clone size are those listed in that table; D and trimming were worked out from the DNA. The table shows around 250,000 clones, with around four fifths occurring only once. The CDR3 length is 15 residues. The germline V gene has CDR1 LGHDT and CDR2 YNNKEL (reference sequence). The J segment lost 4 bases and the V segment lost 4 bases, leaving 4 bases of the junction unmatched.

V is TRBV3-1 (or the pseudogene TRBV3-2) and J is TRBJ2-1; TRBD2 matches at 10 bases. This TCR came from a man aged 35 to 55 with active or convalescent COVID-19. The specimen was peripheral blood. The CDR3 loop is CASSRSGGAYNEQFF. In DNA form, the CDR3 reads TGTGCCAGCAGCCGCAGCGGGGGGGCATACAATGAGCAGTTCTTC.